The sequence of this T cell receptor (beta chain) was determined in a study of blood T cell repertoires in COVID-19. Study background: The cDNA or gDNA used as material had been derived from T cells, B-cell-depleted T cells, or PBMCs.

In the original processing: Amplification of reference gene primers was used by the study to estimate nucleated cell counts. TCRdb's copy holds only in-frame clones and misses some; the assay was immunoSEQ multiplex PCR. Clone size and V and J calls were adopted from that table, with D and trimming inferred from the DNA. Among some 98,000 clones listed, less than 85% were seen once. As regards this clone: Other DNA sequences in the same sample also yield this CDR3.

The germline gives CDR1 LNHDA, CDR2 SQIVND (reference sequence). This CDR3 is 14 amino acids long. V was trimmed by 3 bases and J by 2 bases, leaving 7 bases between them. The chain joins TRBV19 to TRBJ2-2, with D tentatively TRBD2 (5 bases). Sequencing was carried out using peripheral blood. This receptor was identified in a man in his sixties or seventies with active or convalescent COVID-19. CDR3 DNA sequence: TGTGCCAGTAGTATTCGGGGAAACACCGGGGAGCTGTTTTTT. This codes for CASSIRGNTGELFF.